The 6 T cell receptor beta chains given below trace back to one sample, sequenced in a study of molecular identifiers for immune sequencing clone quantification. TCRdb reprocessed the PCR reads with MiXCR, giving one entry per CDR3 protein. The sample lists 490,000 or so distinct CDR3 sequences; about a fifth were seen once. The sequenced material came from naive CD8+ T cells from blood, with Jurkat cell RNA spiked in. The sample's subset: FACS-sorted CD8+CD4-CCR7+CD45RA+ naive T cells. The receptors were gathered from a human donor in good health. Some libraries in this study had Jurkat cell RNA spiked in.

The chain has TRBV19 and TRBJ1-2; perhaps TRBD1 as D (5 bases). CDR1 and CDR2 (germline): LNHDA, SQIVND (reference sequence). Trimming removed 3 bases from V and 1 base from J, with 12 bases in between. The CDR3 covers 15 residues. CDR3 nucleotides: TGTGCCAGTAGTATCCCAGGGATATATAACTATGGCTACACCTTC. Its translation: CASSIPGIYNYGYTF.

V gene TRBV15 combines with J gene TRBJ1-1, with a possible D match to TRBD1 (6 bases). The V end was cut by 5 bases, the J end by 0 bases, with 16 bases between. Germline V gives CDR1 LNHNV, CDR2 YYDKDF (reference sequence). The CDR3 extends over 16 amino acids. Here the CDR3 DNA reads TGTGCCACCAGCTCGGAAAAGGGGGGGCTGAACACTGAAGCTTTCTTT. Its translation is CATSSEKGGLNTEAFF.

On this clonotype itself: A much more abundant neighbour one base away suggests this may be a read error. V gene TRBV7-9 combines with J gene TRBJ2-3; 7 bases fit TRBD2. From germline, CDR1 is SEHNR and CDR2 FQNEAQ (reference sequence). The length of the CDR3 is 14 residues. CDR3 in amino acids: CASSQSGVTDTRYF. The CDR3 DNA sequence: TGTGCCAGCAGCCAGAGCGGGGTCACAGATACGCGGTATTTT.

This sequence joins TRBV9 and TRBJ1-5, with D possibly TRBD1 on 5 matching bases. The germline V and J ends were trimmed by 7 bases and 1 base, with 12 bases remaining between them. Looked up from germline, CDR1 is SGDLS and CDR2 is YYNGEE. CDR3 length: 14 residues. The CDR3 loop is CASGGGDSNQPQHF. CDR3 DNA: TGTGCCAGCGGGGGGGGGGACAGCAATCAGCCCCAGCATTTT.

This clonotype was observed a handful of times. One junction end does not reproduce the germline sequence, and a read error may be involved. The chain is built from TRBV5-4 and TRBJ1-1; D remains unclear. Germline loops: CDR1 SGHNT, CDR2 YYREEE (reference sequence). The CDR3 sequence is 14 residues long. The chain's CDR3 is CAGSLGRWDTEAFF. The CDR3 DNA is TGTGCCGGCAGCTTGGGCCGTTGGGACACTGAAGCTTTCTTT. Full variable domain (remainder filled in from reference TRBV5-4 and TRBJ1-1): ETGVTQSPTHLIKTRGQQVTLRCSSQSGHNTVSWYQQALGQGPQFIFQYYREEENGRGNFPPRFSGLQFPNYSSELNVNALELDDSALYLCAGSLGRWDTEAFFGQGTRLTVV.

Many counts were recorded for this clonotype. The CDR3 DNA reads as TGCGCCAGCAGCCAAGATCTGGTACGTCTGAACACTGAAGCTTTCTTT. Protein: CASSQDLVRLNTEAFF. This sequence joins TRBV4-1 and TRBJ1-1; D is uncertain. There are 16 residues in the CDR3. V lost 0 bases and J lost 0, with 11 bases in between. Looked up from germline, CDR1 is MGHRA and CDR2 is YSYEKL.